These T cell receptor beta chains were read from a single sample in a study of blood T cells in healthy people across ages. A single record per CDR3 protein comes from TCRdb applying MiXCR to the 5' RACE reads. The repertoire holds 710,000 or so distinct CDR3 sequences, around 32% seen once, with approximately 15% in the top ten. The sample comprised blood. The receptors shown here come from a woman at least 80 years old in good health. Each CDR3 is given with its conserved first and last residue. Each record gives: CDR3 DNA, CDR3 protein, V gene, D gene, J gene, clone size. D genes are given only for firm matches. The size entry is marked missing in some rows and otherwise reads once, few, many or a size class.

cdr3_nt: TGTGCCATCGCGAGGGAGAATGAGCAGTTCTTC
cdr3_aa: CAIARENEQFF
v_call: TRBV10-3
d_call: .
j_call: TRBJ2-1
clone_size: many

cdr3_nt: TGTGCCAGCAGCGTAGCGTCCCACTACGAGCAGTACTTC
cdr3_aa: CASSVASHYEQYF
v_call: TRBV9
d_call: .
j_call: TRBJ2-7
clone_size: many

cdr3_nt: TGTGCCAGCAGCTCGGGGACAGGGCTTATGAACACTGAAGCTTTCTTT
cdr3_aa: CASSSGTGLMNTEAFF
v_call: TRBV7-6
d_call: TRBD1
j_call: TRBJ1-1
clone_size: .

cdr3_nt: TGTGCCAGCAGCCCCTTAGGCGGAATTGGTTCACCCCTCCACTTT
cdr3_aa: CASSPLGGIGSPLHF
v_call: TRBV7-9
d_call: .
j_call: TRBJ1-6
clone_size: many

cdr3_nt: TGTGCCAGCAGCAGAGAGGGGGGGCTTACTAGCACAGATACGCAGTATTTT
cdr3_aa: CASSREGGLTSTDTQYF
v_call: TRBV7-8
d_call: .
j_call: TRBJ2-3
clone_size: many

cdr3_nt: TGTGCCAGCAGCCTCACCTCCTTCACGATCACTGAAGCTTTCTTT
cdr3_aa: CASSLTSFTITEAFF
v_call: TRBV5-5
d_call: .
j_call: TRBJ1-1
clone_size: .

cdr3_nt: TGTGCCAGCTCACCGGGCGGGACGGTCTTGGGGACCCAGTACTTC
cdr3_aa: CASSPGGTVLGTQYF
v_call: TRBV18
d_call: .
j_call: TRBJ2-5
clone_size: .

cdr3_nt: TGTGCCAGCAGTTACAGCGGACTTGACTATGGCTACACCTTC
cdr3_aa: CASSYSGLDYGYTF
v_call: TRBV6-5
d_call: .
j_call: TRBJ1-2
clone_size: once

cdr3_nt: TGCAGTGCTCTCCCGCCGGGGGGGACAACCTACGAGCAGTACTTC
cdr3_aa: CSALPPGGTTYEQYF
v_call: TRBV20-1
d_call: TRBD2
j_call: TRBJ2-7
clone_size: few

cdr3_nt: TGTGCCAGCAGCTTGCGGATAGGGGACACCGGGGAGCTGTTTTTT
cdr3_aa: CASSLRIGDTGELFF
v_call: TRBV11-3
d_call: .
j_call: TRBJ2-2
clone_size: few

cdr3_nt: TGCGCCAGCAGCCAAGGATTGACAGTAACTCCCGAAGGCGCTTTCTTT
cdr3_aa: CASSQGLTVTPEGAFF
v_call: TRBV4-1
d_call: .
j_call: TRBJ1-1
clone_size: .

cdr3_nt: TGTGCCAGCAGCCCTACAGGCCCCAGCTCCTACGAGCAGTACTTC
cdr3_aa: CASSPTGPSSYEQYF
v_call: TRBV5-6
d_call: .
j_call: TRBJ2-7
clone_size: many

cdr3_nt: TGTGCCAGCAGAAAAAACCAGGGGGATTACTATGGCTACACCTTC
cdr3_aa: CASRKNQGDYYGYTF
v_call: TRBV11-2
d_call: TRBD1
j_call: TRBJ1-2
clone_size: many

cdr3_nt: TGTGCCAGCAGCTCCCGATTCGACAGAATCTATGGCTACACCTTC
cdr3_aa: CASSSRFDRIYGYTF
v_call: TRBV5-6
d_call: .
j_call: TRBJ1-2
clone_size: many

cdr3_nt: TGCAGTGCTAGAACAGGGGCACAGACCCAGTACTTC
cdr3_aa: CSARTGAQTQYF
v_call: TRBV20-1
d_call: TRBD1
j_call: TRBJ2-5
clone_size: many

cdr3_nt: TGTGCCAGCAGCGTCGACAGGGGGCTGGACACTGAAGCTTTCTTT
cdr3_aa: CASSVDRGLDTEAFF
v_call: TRBV7-9
d_call: TRBD1
j_call: TRBJ1-1
clone_size: many